What follows describes a single TCR beta chain. The entry originates in a study of T cell changes during pregnancy in multiple sclerosis. Trimming left V 7 bases short and J 0 bases short, with 13 bases between. Germline CDR1 and CDR2: LNHDA and SQIVND (reference sequence). The CDR3 is 14 residues long. Generated by immunoSEQ multiplex PCR, the TCRdb table keeps only in-frame clones and is missing some. The data show 65,000 to 70,000 clones, 85% to 95% seen once. Sequencing was performed on peripheral blood, taken in the third trimester of pregnancy. The chain couples TRBV19 to TRBJ2-7; D might be TRBD1 (6 bases). This clonotype was obtained from a female donor in good health, enrolled as a control in a pregnancy study. The CDR3 spells CASNKDRDSYEQYF. CDR3 nucleotides: TGTGCCAGTAATAAGGACAGAGACTCCTACGAGCAGTACTTC.